This passage covers 22 T cell receptor beta chains from one sample sequenced in a study of T-cell memory formation after mild COVID-19. TCRdb processed the 5' RACE reads anew with MiXCR; each CDR3 protein has one entry. This sample yields approximately 250,000 distinct CDR3 sequences, of which around 17% are seen a single time; 22% belongs to the top ten. Material: PBMCs or a T cell subset sorted from them (not recorded which). These receptors were taken from a man between 18 and 35 years old who had mild COVID-19 (a few samples of this study predate the infection). Cell type and time point are not known.

This clonotype has ten or more counts. This chain joins TRBV12-3 or TRBV12-4 and TRBJ1-1; D might be TRBD1 (6 bases). V was cut by 5 bases and J by 1 base, with 14 bases left in between. The CDR3 length is 15 residues. Here the CDR3 reads CASSPQPTGNTEAFF. In DNA, the CDR3 is TGTGCCAGCAGTCCGCAACCGACAGGGAACACTGAAGCTTTCTTT.

The chain has TRBV20-1 and TRBJ2-1; no definite D call. From germline, CDR1 is DFQATT and CDR2 SNEGSKA (reference sequence). Trimming cost V 6 bases and J 4 bases, with 16 bases left between them. The CDR3 is 14 residues long. CDR3 DNA: TGCAGTGCAGCTCTATCGGGCCTATACAATGAGCAGTTCTTC. Encoded protein: CSAALSGLYNEQFF.

V gene TRBV4-3 combines with J gene TRBJ2-1, with unresolved D. Trimming cost V 0 bases and J 5 bases, with 14 bases left between them. The CDR3 loop spans 16 amino acids. CDR1 and CDR2 from the germline V gene are LGHNA and YSLEER. The CDR3 DNA is TGCGCCAGCAGCCAAGATTTAAGCTTGATCAACAATGAGCAGTTCTTC. This sequence encodes CASSQDLSLINNEQFF.

V usage is TRBV4-1 and J usage is TRBJ2-1, with D perhaps TRBD2 (6 bases). V was shortened by 3 bases and J by 0 bases, with 21 bases between the two germline ends. The germline V gene encodes CDR1 MGHRA and CDR2 YSYEKL. The CDR3 extends over 19 amino acids. The chain's CDR3 is CASSHPPVGDGSSYNEQFF. CDR3 in DNA: TGCGCCAGCAGCCACCCGCCGGTCGGGGACGGGAGCTCCTACAATGAGCAGTTCTTC.

This clonotype showed up just a few times. The chain uses TRBV5-1 and TRBJ1-5, with D tentatively TRBD1 (6 bases). V shed 2 bases and J shed 5 bases, with 14 bases lying between them. The CDR3 is 15 amino acids. The V gene's germline CDR1 is SGHRS and CDR2 YFSETQ. The CDR3 region is CASSFNGGRDQPQHF. The CDR3 DNA reads TGCGCCAGCAGCTTCAACGGGGGGCGCGATCAGCCCCAGCATTTT.

This clonotype appeared many times. The V call is TRBV12-3 or TRBV12-4, the J call TRBJ2-6, with 8 bases matching TRBD1. The trim removed 7 bases at V and 2 bases at J, leaving 7 bases unmatched. The CDR3 has 16 amino acids. CDR3 sequence: CASTVYRGTGANVLTF. The CDR3 DNA sequence: TGTGCCAGCACCGTTTACAGGGGGACTGGGGCCAACGTCCTGACTTTC.

This chain uses TRBV12-5 with TRBJ2-2; 11 bases match TRBD1. The CDR3 sequence is 16 residues long. V gave up 3 bases and J gave up 5 bases; unmatched junction bases: 5. Germline V CDR1 and CDR2: LGHNT, FRNRAP. The CDR3 is CASGLVGTGGTGELFF. The DNA for the CDR3 is TGTGCTAGTGGTTTAGTCGGGACAGGGGGAACCGGGGAGCTGTTTTTT.

Here the CDR3 DNA reads TGTGCCAGCGGCGTCGCTGAAGCTTTCTTT. It yields the protein CASGVAEAFF. The chain has TRBV2 and TRBJ1-1, with D uncertain. Trimming took off 8 bases at V and 6 bases at J, with 7 bases between the two ends. This CDR3 region has 10 residues. Germline V CDR1 and CDR2: SNHLY, FYNNEI.

This clonotype has just a few counts. The rearrangement uses TRBV9 and TRBJ2-2, with TRBD1 identical over 7 bases. Germline assignment: CDR1 SGDLS and CDR2 YYNGEE. V dropped 4 bases and J dropped 4; count of bases not matched to a gene: 7. There are 15 residues in the CDR3. The CDR3 loop reads CASSLMGQLTGELFF. The CDR3 DNA follows: TGTGCCAGCAGCCTCATGGGACAGCTCACCGGGGAGCTGTTTTTT.

The table lists this clonotype with a few counts. The rearrangement joins TRBV6-5 to TRBJ2-3, with 8 bases matching TRBD1. Losses at the gene ends were 5 bases for V and 2 bases for J; bases not matched to a gene: 6. CDR3 size: 15 residues. Germline values: CDR1 MNHEY, CDR2 SVGAGI. The CDR3 reads CASSKQGDLTDTQYF. The CDR3 nucleotides are TGTGCCAGCAGTAAACAGGGGGATCTCACAGATACGCAGTATTTT.

The genes are TRBV6-5 and TRBJ1-1, with D perhaps TRBD1 (6 bases). Looked up from germline, CDR1 is MNHEY and CDR2 is SVGAGI. The CDR3 length is 13 residues. Trimming took 5 bases from V and 1 from J, leaving 8 bases between them. The CDR3 reads CASSIGGNTEAFF. In DNA form, the CDR3 reads TGTGCCAGCAGTATAGGGGGGAACACTGAAGCTTTCTTT.

V and J are TRBV28 and TRBJ1-5; D may be TRBD1 (5 bases). The V gene's germline CDR1 is MDHEN and CDR2 SYDVKM. CDR3 length: 15 residues. Deletions cut 4 bases from V and 4 bases from J, with 14 bases between. CDR3 sequence reads: CASSSADRINQPQHF. Here the CDR3 DNA reads TGTGCCAGCAGTTCGGCAGACAGAATTAATCAGCCCCAGCATTTT.

This clonotype was seen only a few times. V gene TRBV6-2 or TRBV6-3 combines with J gene TRBJ1-5, with D tentatively TRBD1 (6 bases). CDR1 and CDR2 (germline): MNHEY, SVGEGT. The CDR3 contains 16 residues. V dropped 5 bases and J dropped 1 base, with 15 bases sitting between them. As DNA, the CDR3 is TGTGCCAGCAGTAGGACTCGGGGGGCGAGCAATCAGCCCCAGCATTTT. Encoded protein: CASSRTRGASNQPQHF.

The chain combines TRBV7-2 with TRBJ2-1, with D possibly being TRBD2 (5 bases). The V and J ends lost 6 bases and 4 bases respectively, with 16 bases between them. Germline V gene lookup returns CDR1 SGHTA and CDR2 FQGNSA. The CDR3 loop spans 15 amino acids. CDR3: CASSRDARGYNEQFF. The CDR3 DNA follows: TGTGCCAGCAGTAGAGACGCCAGAGGGTACAATGAGCAGTTCTTC.

The V call is TRBV19, the J call TRBJ2-5; TRBD2 aligns across 9 bases. CDR1 LNHDA and CDR2 SQIVND come from the germline V gene (reference sequence). J lost 3 bases, V lost 3 bases, and 2 bases had no gene match. The CDR3 spans 14 residues. The CDR3: CASSMASGEETQYF. The CDR3 coding sequence is TGTGCCAGTAGTATGGCTAGCGGGGAAGAGACCCAGTACTTC.

The J gene is TRBJ2-5, the V gene TRBV9, with a possible D match to TRBD2 (7 bases). The V end was cut by 3 bases, the J end by 5 bases, with 20 bases between. There are 16 residues in the CDR3. The V gene's germline CDR1 is SGDLS and CDR2 YYNGEE. CDR3 protein: CASSAPGGHGAETQYF. CDR3 DNA sequence: TGTGCCAGCAGCGCTCCGGGGGGCCACGGGGCGGAGACCCAGTACTTC.

CDR3 loop: CASSLPTSRGGFWETQYF. The CDR3 nucleotides read TGTGCCAGCAGCTTACCCACCTCGCGGGGGGGCTTTTGGGAGACCCAGTACTTC. This sequence joins TRBV11-2 and TRBJ2-5; 9 positions match TRBD2. J gave up 5 bases and V 2 bases, and 15 bases lay outside the gene matches. CDR1 and CDR2 from the germline V gene are SGHAT and FQNNGV. This CDR3 comprises 18 residues. The full variable domain, rest sourced from reference TRBV11-2 and TRBJ2-5, is EAGVAQSPRYKIIEKRQSVAFWCNPISGHATLYWYQQILGQGPKLLIQFQNNGVVDDSQLPKDRFSAERLKGVDSTLKIQPAKLEDSAVYLCASSLPTSRGGFWETQYFGPGTRLLVL.

This clonotype has only a few counts. This chain joins TRBV20-1 and TRBJ1-2, with D maybe TRBD1 (5 bases). The CDR3 consists of 13 residues. Germline lookup yields CDR1 DFQATT and CDR2 SNEGSKA (reference sequence). Trimming took 7 bases from V and 4 from J, leaving 16 bases between them. CDR3 region: CSVPDNLLYGYTF. In DNA form, the CDR3 reads TGCAGTGTTCCGGACAATTTGCTCTATGGCTACACCTTC.

This clonotype was found a few times. The CDR3 region has the DNA TGCGCCAGCAGCCAAGTCGCGGCGAGCTCCTACGAGCAGTACTTC. Translating it yields CASSQVAASSYEQYF. The chain employs TRBV4-1 and TRBJ2-7; D is uncertain. Trimming removed 1 base from V and 0 bases from J, with 10 bases in between. This CDR3 is 15 amino acids long. The germline V gene encodes CDR1 MGHRA and CDR2 YSYEKL.

This clonotype showed up just a few times. This chain uses TRBV5-1 with TRBJ1-3; maybe TRBD1 (6 bases). Germline V gene lookup returns CDR1 SGHRS and CDR2 YFSETQ. The CDR3 contains 18 residues. Trimming removed 1 base from V and 0 bases from J, with 17 bases in between. In DNA, the CDR3 is TGCGCCAGCAGCTTGAGAACAGGGCCGAGTCTCTCTGGAAACACCATATATTTT. Encoded protein: CASSLRTGPSLSGNTIYF.

V gene TRBV5-1 combines with J gene TRBJ1-6; D might be TRBD1 (5 bases). CDR1 is SGHRS and CDR2 is YFSETQ in the germline V gene. The CDR3 length is 18 residues. V was trimmed by 1 base and J by 0 bases, leaving 14 bases between them. In DNA, the CDR3 is TGCGCCAGCAGCTTGCCGTGGGACGTGAGCTCCTATAATTCACCCCTCCACTTT. It is translated as CASSLPWDVSSYNSPLHF.

In nucleotides, the CDR3 is TGTGCCAGCAGTTACGGGCCAGGTCGATCTGGAAACACCATATATTTT. It is translated as CASSYGPGRSGNTIYF. J is TRBJ1-3 and V is TRBV6-6; D gene ambiguous. The CDR3 consists of 16 residues. CDR1 is MNHNY and CDR2 is SVGAGI in the germline V gene (reference sequence). V was pared by 2 bases and J by 1 base, with 12 bases between.